A selection of T cell receptor beta chains follows, all from one sample in a study of blood T cell repertoires in COVID-19. Clones were read by immunoSEQ multiplex PCR, and TCRdb kept only the in-frame ones, dropping some. This sample yields 150,000 or so clones, of which 75% to 85% are seen a single time; 12% to 15% belongs to the top ten. Specimen: PBMCs or T cells enriched from blood (not recorded which). Receptors originate from a man aged 45-65 years who had recovered from COVID-19. Both conserved end residues are part of each CDR3. Fields, in order: V gene, J gene, CDR3 length, clone size, D gene, CDR3 DNA, CDR3 protein. D genes are given only for firm matches. A row's size may be missing; if present it is once, few, many or a size class.

v_gene: TRBV18; j_gene: TRBJ1-6; len: 16; abundance: -; d_gene: TRBD1; CDR3nt: TGTGCCAGCTCACTGTCCGGGACAGGGGCAAATTCACCCCTCCACTTT; CDR3aa: CASSLSGTGANSPLHF
v_gene: TRBV14; j_gene: TRBJ2-7; len: 14; abundance: few; d_gene: TRBD1; CDR3nt: TGTGCCAGCAGCCACCGTGGACAGGGGGTCGAGCAGTACTTC; CDR3aa: CASSHRGQGVEQYF
v_gene: TRBV3-1/TRBV3-2; j_gene: TRBJ1-1; len: 17; abundance: -; d_gene: TRBD1; CDR3nt: TGTGCCAGCAGCCCCGGGACAGGGGGCTACCAGAACACTGAAGCTTTCTTT; CDR3aa: CASSPGTGGYQNTEAFF
v_gene: TRBV4-2; j_gene: TRBJ2-1; len: 19; abundance: -; d_gene: TRBD2; CDR3nt: TGTGCCAGCAGCCAAGATCAGGGGACTAGCGGGGGTTCTGGAAATGAGCAGTTCTTC; CDR3aa: CASSQDQGTSGGSGNEQFF
v_gene: TRBV19; j_gene: TRBJ1-5; len: 13; abundance: -; d_gene: TRBD1; CDR3nt: TGTGCCAGTGCGGACAGGGTAGGGCAGCCCCAGCATTTT; CDR3aa: CASADRVGQPQHF
v_gene: TRBV27; j_gene: TRBJ1-1; len: 16; abundance: -; d_gene: TRBD1; CDR3nt: TGTGCCAGCAGGGGGGGGACAGGGTCTTGGTACACTGAAGCTTTCTTT; CDR3aa: CASRGGTGSWYTEAFF
v_gene: TRBV2; j_gene: TRBJ1-6; len: 15; abundance: -; d_gene: -; CDR3nt: TGTGCCAGCAACGAAGGGGGAACCTATAATTCACCCCTCCACTTT; CDR3aa: CASNEGGTYNSPLHF
v_gene: TRBV6-5; j_gene: TRBJ1-5; len: 15; abundance: -; d_gene: TRBD1; CDR3nt: TGTGCCAGCAGAAAGGACAGGGGGGCAAATCAGCCCCAGCATTTT; CDR3aa: CASRKDRGANQPQHF
v_gene: TRBV19; j_gene: TRBJ1-1; len: 13; abundance: -; d_gene: -; CDR3nt: TGTGCCAGTAGTATGGACTCGGGATCTGAAGCTTTCTTT; CDR3aa: CASSMDSGSEAFF
v_gene: TRBV5-1; j_gene: TRBJ1-3; len: 16; abundance: -; d_gene: -; CDR3nt: TGCGCCAGCAGCCCAAGGGACTCCAGCTCTGGAAACACCATATATTTT; CDR3aa: CASSPRDSSSGNTIYF
v_gene: TRBV3-1/TRBV3-2; j_gene: TRBJ1-1; len: 16; abundance: -; d_gene: -; CDR3nt: TGTGCCAGCAGCCAAGTTTTGGTCAGGGCGAACACTGAAGCTTTCTTT; CDR3aa: CASSQVLVRANTEAFF
v_gene: TRBV3-1/TRBV3-2; j_gene: TRBJ1-5; len: 16; abundance: -; d_gene: TRBD1; CDR3nt: TGTGCCAGCAGCCCCAGTGGGACAGGGAGTAATCAGCCCCAGCATTTT; CDR3aa: CASSPSGTGSNQPQHF
v_gene: TRBV10-3; j_gene: TRBJ2-3; len: 13; abundance: -; d_gene: TRBD2; CDR3nt: TGTGCCACCTTAACTAGCGGCACAGATACGCAGTATTTT; CDR3aa: CATLTSGTDTQYF
v_gene: TRBV29-1; j_gene: TRBJ2-3; len: 14; abundance: -; d_gene: -; CDR3nt: TGCAGCGTTGATTACGGGGGATTCACAGATACGCAGTATTTT; CDR3aa: CSVDYGGFTDTQYF
v_gene: TRBV19; j_gene: TRBJ2-3; len: 16; abundance: -; d_gene: -; CDR3nt: TGTGCCAGTAGTATAGCTGCAGGGGCGGACACAGATACGCAGTATTTT; CDR3aa: CASSIAAGADTDTQYF
v_gene: TRBV5-1; j_gene: TRBJ1-2; len: 14; abundance: once; d_gene: -; CDR3nt: TGCGCCAGCAACATAGGGGATTCTAACTATGGCTACACCTTC; CDR3aa: CASNIGDSNYGYTF
v_gene: TRBV6-6; j_gene: TRBJ1-2; len: 18; abundance: -; d_gene: -; CDR3nt: TGTGCCAGCAGTCTCCTCACTCCCTTTGGCGGTCGAAACTATGGCTACACCTTC; CDR3aa: CASSLLTPFGGRNYGYTF